Each of the 22 T cell receptor beta chains below was sequenced from the same sample in a study of metastatic and nonmetastatic thyroid tumors. TCRdb re-analyzed the PCR reads using MiXCR. Here the sample spans some 40,000 clones, approximately 17% being singletons. Thyroid surgery was preceded by no treatment in any patient. Sequencing was performed on tumor tissue. The receptors derive from a female donor with papillary thyroid cancer or a benign thyroid nodule (not recorded which). Some clones in this sample may be carry-over from other donors' samples.

This clone appeared a few times. This chain links TRBV6-1 with TRBJ2-7; D may be TRBD1 (5 bases). The CDR3 totals 15 residues. Germline V gives CDR1 MNHNS, CDR2 SASEGT. V was clipped by 10 bases and J by 3 bases, with 22 bases between them. The CDR3 protein is CANRRPGTEYYEQYF. CDR3 bases: TGTGCCAACAGGCGCCCCGGTACAGAATACTACGAGCAGTACTTC.

There are many counts of this clone. The genes are TRBV11-2 and TRBJ2-1; TRBD2 matches at 15 bases. This CDR3 has 17 residues. The germline gives CDR1 SGHAT, CDR2 FQNNGV. V lost 5 bases, J lost 6 bases, and 8 bases stayed unmatched. This CDR3 is CASSQGLAGGRANEQFF. CDR3 nucleotides: TGTGCCAGCAGCCAAGGACTAGCGGGGGGGCGGGCCAATGAGCAGTTCTTC.

This clone was observed once. A junction end diverges from the germline sequence, so it may reflect a read error. V and J are TRBV20-1 and TRBJ2-7, with D maybe TRBD2 (6 bases). The CDR3 spans 13 residues. CDR1 DFQATT and CDR2 SNEGSKA come from the germline V gene (reference sequence). The CDR3 DNA reads TGCATTGCTAGCGTTAGGACTTCCTACGAGCAGTACTTC. This translates into CIASVRTSYEQYF.

This clone was seen at least ten times. The V call is TRBV28, the J call TRBJ2-7, with D tentatively TRBD1 or TRBD2 (5 bases each). Germline lookup yields CDR1 MDHEN and CDR2 SYDVKM. Trimming pared 3 bases from V and 3 bases from J, leaving 12 bases between. This CDR3 is 14 amino acids long. CDR3 in amino acids: CASSFEGFGYEQYF. The DNA of the CDR3 is TGTGCCAGCAGTTTTGAGGGGTTCGGCTACGAGCAGTACTTC.

The table lists this clone with many counts. V is TRBV20-1 and J is TRBJ2-1; 13 bases map to TRBD2. The germline V gene has CDR1 DFQATT and CDR2 SNEGSKA (reference sequence). CDR3 length equals 16 residues. The V segment lost 3 bases and the J segment 6 bases; nucleotides outside the gene matches: 8. CDR3 amino acids: CSASTSGGDWGNEQFF. CDR3 bases: TGCAGTGCTAGTACTAGCGGGGGGGATTGGGGCAATGAGCAGTTCTTC.

This clone has more than one count but fewer than ten. A much larger clone is a single base away; this may be a read error. The chain joins TRBV25-1 to TRBJ1-5; 11 bases fit TRBD1. CDR3 length equals 15 residues. Germline V gives CDR1 MGHDK, CDR2 SYGVNS. CDR3 bases: TGTGCCAGCCAGGGACAGGGGGAGGGCAATCAGCCCCATCATTTT. This gives the protein CASQGQGEGNQPHHF.

There are a few counts of this clone. This may stem from a read error, because a much larger clone lies one nucleotide away. Other DNA sequences in this specimen translate into the identical CDR3. The genes are TRBV29-1 and TRBJ2-7, with 7 bases that match TRBD2. CDR1 is SQVTM and CDR2 is ANQGSEA in the germline V gene. This CDR3 is built from 14 residues. The V segment lost 6 bases and the J segment 5 bases; nucleotides outside the gene matches: 13. The CDR3 DNA reads as TGCAGCGTACGTTATCCAGCGGGGAGCAACGAGCAGTACTTC. Protein product: CSVRYPAGSNEQYF.

In this sample, this clone turned up many times. This chain joins TRBV6-2 or TRBV6-3 and TRBJ1-1, with D perhaps matching TRBD1 (6 bases). The CDR3 is made up of 13 amino acids. CDR1 is MNHEY and CDR2 is SVGEGT in the germline V gene. The ends were cut back, 4 bases at V and 5 bases at J, with 11 bases in the middle. The chain's CDR3 is CASSSIQGTEAFF. In nucleotides, the CDR3 is TGTGCCAGCAGTTCCATACAGGGAACTGAAGCTTTCTTT.

In its sample, this clone was seen many times. The chain uses TRBV20-1 and TRBJ1-1; D uncertain. In germline, CDR1 is DFQATT, CDR2 SNEGSKA (reference sequence). The V gene lost 0 bases and the J gene lost 0 bases, with 11 bases spanning the gap. The CDR3 runs 15 residues. Here the CDR3 reads CSARDFGHMNTEAFF. DNA of the CDR3: TGCAGTGCTAGAGATTTTGGGCACATGAACACTGAAGCTTTCTTT.

A few counts support this clone. The rearrangement links TRBV24-1 to TRBJ1-2; weak D call: TRBD1 (5 bases). From germline, CDR1 is KGHDR and CDR2 SFDVKD. This CDR3 region has 14 residues. Trimming stripped 3 bases from V and 6 bases from J, with 13 bases between. CDR3 nucleotide sequence: TGTGCCACCAGTGATGCGGGACGCCTGCATGGCTACACCTTC. Protein sequence: CATSDAGRLHGYTF.

This clone was detected ten times or more. This rearrangement joins TRBV6-1 to TRBJ2-7; D is unresolved. Deletions cut 2 bases from V and 3 bases from J, with 5 bases between. The germline gives CDR1 MNHNS, CDR2 SASEGT. The CDR3 runs 12 residues. The CDR3 bases are TGTGCCAGCAGTGAACAGTACTACGAGCAGTACTTC. Protein sequence: CASSEQYYEQYF.

This clone has at least ten counts. The chain joins TRBV30 to TRBJ1-2; D remains ambiguous. V lost 2 bases to trimming and J lost 7 bases, with 14 bases between them. CDR3 size: 13 residues. Germline CDR1 is GTSNPN and CDR2 is SVGIG (reference sequence). The CDR3 region has the DNA TGTGCCTGGAGTAATCCTCCAGGATTTGGCTACACCTTC. Translation: CAWSNPPGFGYTF.

This clone was observed many times. This sequence joins TRBV5-1 and TRBJ2-7; no firm D call. V shed 3 bases and J shed 6 bases, with 13 bases lying between them. The CDR3 is 13 residues long. Germline V gene sequence: CDR1 SGHRS, CDR2 YFSETQ. The CDR3 loop reads CASSSALGLEQYF. The CDR3 DNA reads as TGCGCCAGCAGCTCCGCCTTGGGTCTCGAGCAGTACTTC.

A note on this clone: An end of the junction differs from the germline gene, which may be a read error. This chain links TRBV6-5 with TRBJ2-2; possible D gene TRBD2, 7 bases. The CDR3 length is 16 residues. Germline CDR1 and CDR2: MNHEY and SVGAGI. The CDR3 is CASSYAAGANTGEPFF. The DNA of the CDR3 is TGTGCCAGCAGTTACGCCGCGGGGGCGAACACCGGGGAGCCGTTTTTT.

This clone has ten or more counts. The rearrangement uses TRBV2 and TRBJ2-1; no clear D gene. Germline CDR1 SNHLY, CDR2 FYNNEI. This CDR3 region has 11 residues. The V end lost 6 bases, the J end lost 10 bases, and 10 bases lay between the germline ends. As DNA, the CDR3 is TGTGCCAGCAGGGTGGGTTTCGAGCAGTTCTTC. This encodes CASRVGFEQFF.

There are a few counts of this clone. At one of its ends the junction is not consistent with the germline gene, which may arise from a read error. The rearrangement links TRBV10-3 to TRBJ1-1; D remains ambiguous. Germline CDR1 ENHRY, CDR2 SYGVKD. The CDR3 runs 14 residues. The CDR3 loop is CAISESGWNNEAFF. In nucleotides, the CDR3 is TGTGCCATCAGTGAGTCAGGGTGGAACAATGAAGCTTTCTTT.

This clone was seen a few times. The chain has TRBV6-2 or TRBV6-3 and TRBJ2-7; TRBD2 is a possible D gene (5 bases). The CDR3 extends over 13 amino acids. CDR1 and CDR2 (germline): MNHEY, SVGEGT. Trimming removed 5 bases at V and 10 bases at J, with 18 bases between. The CDR3 here is CASSQDSSYYQYF. CDR3 coding DNA: TGTGCCAGCAGTCAGGACTCGTCCTACTATCAGTACTTC.

This clone was detected ten times or more. V is TRBV6-1 and J is TRBJ1-2; D unclear. Germline V lookup: CDR1 MNHNS, CDR2 SASEGT. The CDR3 sequence is 12 residues long. V was trimmed by 10 bases and J by 0 bases, leaving 9 bases between them. CDR3 DNA sequence: TGTGCCACGAACAGAGCTAACTATGGCTACACCTTC. Protein: CATNRANYGYTF.

About this clone: Being one base from a much bigger clone, this may be a read error. The rearrangement joins TRBV11-3 to TRBJ2-7; D gene ambiguous. Germline loops: CDR1 SGHNT, CDR2 YENEEA. CDR3 size: 14 residues. The CDR3 DNA reads as TGCGCCAGCAGCTTAGATTCAATCTCCTACGAGCAGTACTTC. It specifies CASSLDSISYEQYF.

In this sample, this clone turned up many times. V gene TRBV28 combines with J gene TRBJ2-7; D uncertain. V gave up 3 bases and J gave up 2 bases, with 14 bases separating them. From germline, CDR1 is MDHEN and CDR2 SYDVKM. The CDR3 totals 15 residues. The CDR3 spells CASSFQVRVPYEQYF. In DNA, the CDR3 is TGTGCCAGCAGTTTCCAAGTTCGGGTCCCCTACGAGCAGTACTTC.

This clone was seen at least ten times. V gene TRBV12-3 or TRBV12-4 combines with J gene TRBJ2-7; 7 nucleotides match TRBD1. After removal of 4 bases from V and 2 bases from J, the junction contained 2 bases not matched to a gene. This CDR3 is 13 amino acids long. The CDR3 region is CASSYRGPYEQYF. The CDR3 DNA sequence: TGTGCCAGCAGTTACAGGGGACCCTACGAGCAGTACTTC.

This clone has at least ten counts. The CDR3 reads CASSYSGQGETTEAFF. The CDR3 DNA follows: TGTGCCAGCAGTTACTCGGGACAGGGGGAGACCACTGAAGCTTTCTTT. The V and J genes are TRBV6-5 and TRBJ1-1, with TRBD1 matching over 11 bases. The CDR3 contains 16 residues. Looked up from germline, CDR1 is MNHEY and CDR2 is SVGAGI. V trimming: 0 bases; J trimming: 4 bases; junction bases outside the gene matches: 4.